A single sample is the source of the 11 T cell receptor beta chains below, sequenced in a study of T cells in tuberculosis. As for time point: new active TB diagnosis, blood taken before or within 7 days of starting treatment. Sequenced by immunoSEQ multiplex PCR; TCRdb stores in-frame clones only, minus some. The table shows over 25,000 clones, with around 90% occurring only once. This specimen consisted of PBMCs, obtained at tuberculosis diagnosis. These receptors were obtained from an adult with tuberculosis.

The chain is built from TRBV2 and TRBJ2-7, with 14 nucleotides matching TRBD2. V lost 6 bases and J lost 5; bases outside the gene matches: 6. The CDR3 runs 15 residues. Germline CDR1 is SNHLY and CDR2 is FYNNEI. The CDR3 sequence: CASRTSGGALHEQYF. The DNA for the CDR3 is TGTGCCAGCAGGACTAGCGGGGGGGCCCTCCACGAGCAGTACTTC.

The CDR3 loop reads CASSQYGPGDNEQFF. The DNA for the CDR3 is TGCGCCAGCAGCCAATACGGGCCAGGGGACAATGAGCAGTTCTTC. The chain has TRBV4-1 and TRBJ2-1, with a possible D match to TRBD1 (6 bases). The CDR3 is 15 amino acids. Trimming removed 2 bases at V and 5 bases at J, with 13 bases between. CDR1 is MGHRA and CDR2 is YSYEKL in the germline V gene.

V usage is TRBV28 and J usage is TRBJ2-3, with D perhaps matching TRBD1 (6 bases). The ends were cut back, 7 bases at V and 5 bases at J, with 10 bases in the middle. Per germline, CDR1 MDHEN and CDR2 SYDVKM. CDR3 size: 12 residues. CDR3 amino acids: CASNRVIDTQYF. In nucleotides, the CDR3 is TGTGCCAGCAACAGGGTAATAGATACGCAGTATTTT.

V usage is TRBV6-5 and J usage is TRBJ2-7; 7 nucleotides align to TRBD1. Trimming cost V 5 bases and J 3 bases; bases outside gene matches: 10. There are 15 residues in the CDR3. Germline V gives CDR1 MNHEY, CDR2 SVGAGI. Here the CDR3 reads CASSNYRGPNYEQYF. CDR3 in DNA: TGTGCCAGCAGTAACTACAGGGGCCCAAACTACGAGCAGTACTTC.

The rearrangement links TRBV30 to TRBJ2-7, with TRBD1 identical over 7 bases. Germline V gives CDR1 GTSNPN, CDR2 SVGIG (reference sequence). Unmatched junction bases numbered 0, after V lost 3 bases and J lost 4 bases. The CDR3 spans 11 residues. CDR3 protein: CAWRTGYEQYF. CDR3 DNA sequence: TGTGCCTGGAGGACAGGGTACGAGCAGTACTTC. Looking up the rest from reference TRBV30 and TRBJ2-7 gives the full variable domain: SQTIHQWPATLVQPVGSPLSLECTVEGTSNPNLYWYRQAAGRGLQLLFYSVGIGQISSEVPQNLSASRPQDRQFILSSKKLLLSDSGFYLCAWRTGYEQYFGPGTRLTVT.

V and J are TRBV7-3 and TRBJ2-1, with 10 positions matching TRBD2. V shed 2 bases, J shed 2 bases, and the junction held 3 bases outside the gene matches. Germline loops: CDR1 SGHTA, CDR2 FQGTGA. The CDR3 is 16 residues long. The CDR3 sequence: CASSLGLAGAYNEQFF. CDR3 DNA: TGTGCCAGCAGCTTAGGTCTAGCGGGGGCCTACAATGAGCAGTTCTTC.

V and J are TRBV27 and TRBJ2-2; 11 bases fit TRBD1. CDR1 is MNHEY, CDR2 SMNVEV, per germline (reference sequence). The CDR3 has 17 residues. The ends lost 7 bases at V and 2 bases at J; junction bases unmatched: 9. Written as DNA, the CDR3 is TGTGCCAGCACGGACAGGGGGCGCCTCGTAAACACCGGGGAGCTGTTTTTT. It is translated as CASTDRGRLVNTGELFF.

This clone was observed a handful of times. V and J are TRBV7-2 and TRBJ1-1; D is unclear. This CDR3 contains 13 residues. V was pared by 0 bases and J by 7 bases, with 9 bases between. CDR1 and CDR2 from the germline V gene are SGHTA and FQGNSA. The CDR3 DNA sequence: TGTGCCAGCAGCTTAGCCAGTGGAGATGAAGCTTTCTTT. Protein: CASSLASGDEAFF.

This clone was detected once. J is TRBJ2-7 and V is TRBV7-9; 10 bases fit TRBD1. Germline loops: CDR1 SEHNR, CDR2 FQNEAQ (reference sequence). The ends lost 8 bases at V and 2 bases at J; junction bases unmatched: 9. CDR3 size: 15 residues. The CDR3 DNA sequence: TGTGCCAGCGCTGATCCAGGGACAGGGGCCTACGAGCAGTACTTC. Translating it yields CASADPGTGAYEQYF.

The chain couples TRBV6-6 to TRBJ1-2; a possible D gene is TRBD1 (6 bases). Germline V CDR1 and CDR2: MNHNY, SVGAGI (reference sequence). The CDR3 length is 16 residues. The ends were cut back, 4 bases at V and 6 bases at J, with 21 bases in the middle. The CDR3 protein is CASSWGRDTTSDGYTF. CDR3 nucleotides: TGTGCCAGCAGTTGGGGCCGGGACACCACTTCTGATGGCTACACCTTC.

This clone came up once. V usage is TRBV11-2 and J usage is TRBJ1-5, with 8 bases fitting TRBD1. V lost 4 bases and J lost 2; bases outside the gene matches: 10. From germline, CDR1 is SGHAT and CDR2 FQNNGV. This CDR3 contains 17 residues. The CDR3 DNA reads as TGTGCCAGCAGCTCGGGCTTGACAGGGGTGGGCAATCAGCCCCAGCATTTT. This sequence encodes CASSSGLTGVGNQPQHF.